The clone carrying this T cell receptor (beta chain) has more than one count but fewer than ten. Antigen unknown. The record originates from a study of CD8+ T cells in alopecia areata. Study-level findings and limits: In scalp and blood during tofacitinib, many expanded lesional clones persisted.

Treatment denoted: oral pan-JAK inhibitor, 5-10 mg twice daily. After isolation, RNA underwent reverse transcription to generate cDNA as the sequencing template. Sequencing was performed with immunoSEQ multiplex PCR; in TCRdb, only in-frame clones are kept and a portion is missing. The table records approximately 150,000 clones, around 59% of them present only once. The CDR3 runs 15 residues. The germline V gene has CDR1 LNHNV and CDR2 YYDKDF (reference sequence). V was pared by 0 bases and J by 4 bases, with 12 bases between. Source: CD4+ T cells sorted from blood, taken at week 24, from a patient treated with tofacitinib. The sequence was collected from a human donor with alopecia areata. This chain uses TRBV15 with TRBJ2-5, with D maybe TRBD1 (6 bases). CDR3 DNA: TGTGCCACCAGCAGAGACTTTAGCAGGGGAGAGACCCAGTACTTC. It codes for CATSRDFSRGETQYF.